This T cell receptor (beta chain) was identified during a study of human T cells and chemical hapten exposure. Looking at the study overall: The study sensitized with 2% DPC on a roughly 2 cm by roughly 2 cm patch of upper inner arm skin. Overall study findings and caveats: There was alopecia in the donors, so their immune response may differ from that of healthy people.

TCRdb reprocessed the RACE reads with MiXCR, giving one entry per CDR3 protein. The data show 85,000 to 100,000 distinct CDR3 sequences, 25% to 35% seen once. This clonotype showed up just a few times. Its antigen is undetermined. The CDR3 sequence is 17 residues long. Germline V gene lookup returns CDR1 MDHEN and CDR2 SYDVKM. J was trimmed by 0 bases and V by 5 bases; bases with no gene match: 9. The time point was: patch test 3, about 24 weeks after DPC sensitization. Treatment: therapeutic diphenylcyclopropenone sensitization with weekly scalp DPC. The receptor comes from a man between 35 and 55 years old with alopecia areata. Some clones in this sample may be carry-over from other donors' samples. The V and J genes are TRBV28 and TRBJ2-4; 8 positions agree with TRBD1. The sequences come from whole blood, collected in connection with sensitization to the hapten diphenylcyclopropenone (DPC). As DNA, the CDR3 is TGTGCCAGCAGTGTCGTCAGACAGGGGAAAGCCAAAAACATTCAGTACTTC. This sequence encodes CASSVVRQGKAKNIQYF.